Reported below is one TCR beta chain. The sample belongs to a study of chemoradiotherapy in HPV16-positive cancers. Trimming removed 3 bases from V and 6 bases from J; junction bases left unmatched: 7. CDR1 and CDR2 from the germline V gene are LNHDA and SQIVND (reference sequence). This CDR3 has 15 amino acids. Method: immunoSEQ multiplex PCR; TCRdb's copy keeps in-frame clones and lacks some. The sample has approximately 23,000 clones, 85% to 95% seen once. This TCR derives from a human donor with HPV-associated anogenital cancer. The rearrangement links TRBV19 to TRBJ2-1; 8 positions agree with TRBD2. The input for sequencing was blood, taken from a patient who underwent chemoradiotherapy. The CDR3 loop is CASSISLAGINEQFF. The CDR3 DNA reads as TGTGCCAGTAGTATCAGTTTAGCGGGGATCAATGAGCAGTTCTTC. The whole variable domain, filled in from reference TRBV19 and TRBJ2-1, reads DGGITQSPKYLFRKEGQNVTLSCEQNLNHDAMYWYRQDPGQGLRLIYYSQIVNDFQKGDIAEGYSVSREKKESFPLTVTSAQKNPTAFYLCASSISLAGINEQFFGPGTRLTVL.